This T cell receptor (beta chain) was recovered during a study of blood T cell repertoires in COVID-19. At the level of the study: From the United States, Italy and Spain came samples of acute and convalescent COVID-19. In each case, the material was cDNA or gDNA derived from T cells, B-cell-depleted T cells, or PBMCs.

Resolution of symptoms, clearance, or two negative PCRs was present in recovered Cohort 3 donors. Trimming took 3 bases from V and 7 from J, leaving 7 bases between them. CDR3 length: 13 residues. CDR1 is MNHEY and CDR2 is SMNVEV in the germline V gene (reference sequence). Profiled with immunoSEQ multiplex PCR; TCRdb holds only in-frame clones, not every one. Of 200,000 to 250,000 clones detected, around 83% appear once; the ten largest clones hold approximately 7.3%. V is TRBV27 and J is TRBJ1-6; perhaps TRBD1 as D (5 bases). This clonotype was obtained from a woman aged 35 to 49 who had recovered from COVID-19. What was sequenced was PBMCs or T cells enriched from blood (not recorded which). CDR3 DNA: TGTGCCAGCAGTTTGCAGGGAAATTCACCCCTCCACTTT. Its protein is CASSLQGNSPLHF.